Listed below are T cell receptor beta chains from one sample, sequenced in a study of shared clonotypes between healthy human individuals. The data were produced by immunoSEQ multiplex PCR, yet TCRdb's version contains in-frame clones alone and is incomplete. The sample lists 2,100,000 or so clones; approximately 95% were seen once. Sequencing was carried out using naive CD4+ T cells sorted from blood. The receptors were gathered from a man aged 18 to 29 in good health. Both conserved end residues are part of each CDR3. The order of the fields is V gene, CDR3 protein.

TRBV5-6 CASSLRTSGSGTDTQYF
TRBV7-2 CASSLGGSGYNEQFF
TRBV30 CAWGFGQGARTDTQYF
TRBV19 CASSIRNEQFF
TRBV10-1 CASRPDRDNEQFF
TRBV15 CATSRDIWGINNQPQHF
TRBV7-2 CASSLGLAGYYEQYF
TRBV16 CASSRPGQGYGYTF
TRBV5-1 CASSAGGSTDTQYF
TRBV9 CASSARTGDTDTQYF
TRBV30 CAWSVEAGGPIREQFF
TRBV7-9 CASSFGTGYNSPLHF
TRBV4-3 CASSQDPNTGELFF
TRBV7-9 CASSLLRDLGVNEQYF
TRBV5-6 CASRALGTGTYEQYF
TRBV5-4 CASSLPMGGMNTEAFF
TRBV10-1 CASTLWAGRRYGYTF
TRBV4-1 CASSLEYRAGSSYEQYF
TRBV30 CAWAFFNEQFF
TRBV27 CASSPPTAGSYEQYF
TRBV7-3 CASSPQGTGPGNTIYF
TRBV19 CASTSTGGNTIYF
TRBV25-1 CASSGTGLWRDSPLHF
TRBV7-2 CASRSTVYGYTF
TRBV6-6 CASNRGDSGTDTQYF
TRBV10-3 CASLTGDGTEAFF
TRBV7-2 CASSLGGGALYEQYF
TRBV7-8 CASSRGQGGEQYF
TRBV18 CASSPRQGENQPQHF
TRBV7-2 CASSLDSGQQETQYF
TRBV18 CASSPTGDSYEQYF
TRBV19 CASSMVQSETQYF
TRBV7-2 CASSSGSWWPDTQYF
TRBV30 CAWHRDTGELFF
TRBV19 CASRVGTGTGELFF
TRBV5-6 CASSLGWERGTEAFF
TRBV6-5 CASSYSSGAGNTIYF
TRBV18 CASSLGAKLMNTEAFF
TRBV7-3 CASSPGSGNNQPQHF
TRBV9 CASSGQGSLGNTIYF
TRBV14 CASSPLASVETQYF
TRBV6-6 CASRSSGGERYEQFF
TRBV4-3 CASSQDFGTTAEAFF